This T cell receptor beta chain was recorded in a study of blood T cell repertoires in COVID-19. This clone has a handful of counts. The CDR3 sequence is 15 residues long. The V end was cut by 2 bases, the J end by 11 bases, with 16 bases between. Germline CDR1 is SNHLY and CDR2 is FYNNEI. The repertoire was sequenced with immunoSEQ multiplex PCR; TCRdb's copy has only in-frame clones and lacks some. The table has under 300,000 clones, 85% seen once; the top ten hold around 6.4%. Input material: peripheral blood. This rearrangement joins TRBV2 to TRBJ1-6; D remains ambiguous. The receptor was derived from a woman in her sixties with active or convalescent COVID-19. The CDR3 sequence is CASSERGPTQPPLHF. The CDR3 DNA reads as TGTGCCAGCAGTGAAAGAGGGCCGACCCAACCACCCCTCCACTTT.